The 18 T cell receptor beta chains below were found in one sample sequenced in a study of cytotoxic CD8 clonotypes in ibrutinib-treated CLL (dated by TCRdb to 2020 to 2022). The library came from the immunoSEQ multiplex PCR assay. Entries here come from immuneACCESS through TCRdb and include only in-frame sequences with V and J called. Some clones fail to appear in such tables; in the studies checked, an unresolved V gene covers under half of the shortfall, and the cause of the remainder is unknown. The sample contains 300,000 to 400,000 clones, roughly 67% of them found a single time. Clones ranked in the top ten supply under 8% of the sample. This specimen consisted of PBMCs, obtained after 36 months of ibrutinib treatment. Receptors were obtained from a human donor with chronic lymphocytic leukemia.

V gene TRBV7-2 combines with J gene TRBJ1-6; TRBD1 agrees at 10 bases. This CDR3 has 15 amino acids. Germline V gene data show CDR1 as SGHTA and CDR2 as FQGNSA. With 3 bases clipped from V and 9 bases from J, the junction kept 5 bases outside the gene matches. The CDR3 DNA is TGTGCCAGCAGCTTGAGGAGGACAGGGGGTTCACCCCTCCACTTT. It yields the protein CASSLRRTGGSPLHF.

This clone was seen a handful of times. The rearrangement joins TRBV5-1 to TRBJ1-2; D gene ambiguous. The CDR3 has 13 residues. Germline CDR1 is SGHRS and CDR2 is YFSETQ. The V end lost 1 base, the J end lost 1 base, and 5 bases lay between the germline ends. The CDR3 sequence: CASSLYGNYGYTF. The CDR3 nucleotides are TGCGCCAGCAGCTTGTACGGTAACTATGGCTACACCTTC. Combining the CDR3 with reference TRBV5-1 and TRBJ1-2 gives the whole variable domain KAGVTQTPRYLIKTRGQQVTLSCSPISGHRSVSWYQQTPGQGLQFLFEYFSETQRNKGNFPGRFSGRQFSNSRSEMNVSTLELGDSALYLCASSLYGNYGYTFGSGTRLTVV.

The chain couples TRBV15 to TRBJ2-3, with TRBD2 matching over 7 bases. J lost 5 bases, V lost 2 bases, and 7 bases had no gene match. This CDR3 is built from 15 residues. The germline V gene has CDR1 LNHNV and CDR2 YYDKDF (reference sequence). The DNA for the CDR3 is TGTGCCACCAGCAGATCACCTTCGGGGGGAGATACGCAGTATTTT. Its translation is CATSRSPSGGDTQYF.

This clone was detected a few times. J is TRBJ1-3 and V is TRBV4-3; D not resolved. V was shortened by 1 base and J by 0 bases, with 4 bases between the two germline ends. Germline V gene lookup returns CDR1 LGHNA and CDR2 YSLEER. The CDR3 is made up of 14 amino acids. The CDR3 coding sequence is TGCGCCAGCAGCCAAGGCCTCTCTGGAAACACCATATATTTT. Translated: CASSQGLSGNTIYF.

The V call is TRBV19, the J call TRBJ2-1, with D hard to call. This CDR3 comprises 13 residues. Trimming left V 0 bases short and J 9 bases short, with 9 bases between. Germline values: CDR1 LNHDA, CDR2 SQIVND (reference sequence). The CDR3 region has the DNA TGTGCCAGTAGTATAGATGGGGATACTGAGCAGTTCTTC. Encoded protein: CASSIDGDTEQFF.

This clone was counted a few times. In DNA, the CDR3 is TGTGCCAGCTCACTTCATTCCCCGGTGGGACTAGCTTCCAATGAGCAGTTCTTC. This sequence encodes CASSLHSPVGLASNEQFF. The gene calls are TRBV18 and TRBJ2-1, with 9 bases lining up with TRBD2. The J segment lost 6 bases and the V segment lost 4 bases, leaving 16 bases of the junction unmatched. This CDR3 has 18 amino acids. Germline CDR1 reads KGHSH; CDR2 reads LQKENI.

The V call is TRBV9, the J call TRBJ2-3; D is uncertain. The CDR3 extends over 10 amino acids. Germline CDR1 and CDR2: SGDLS and YYNGEE. Trimming removed 5 bases at V and 6 bases at J, with 4 bases between. The CDR3 DNA sequence: TGTGCCAGCAGTCCTGATACGCAGTATTTT. Protein product: CASSPDTQYF. The complete variable domain, with remaining parts taken from reference TRBV9 and TRBJ2-3, reads DSGVTQTPKHLITATGQRVTLRCSPRSGDLSVYWYQQSLDQGLQFLIQYYNGEERAKGNILERFSAQQFPDLHSELNLSSLELGDSALYFCASSPDTQYFGPGTRLTVL.

This chain links TRBV9 with TRBJ2-7; weak D call: TRBD2 (6 bases). The ends were cut back, 4 bases at V and 0 bases at J, with 14 bases in the middle. The CDR3 spans 15 residues. Per germline, CDR1 SGDLS and CDR2 YYNGEE. CDR3 sequence: CASSRRAGSSYEQYF. Here the CDR3 DNA reads TGTGCCAGCAGCAGACGGGCGGGGAGCTCCTACGAGCAGTACTTC.

Concerning this clone itself: Distinct nucleotide sequences in the sample also encode this CDR3. The V gene is TRBV27, the J gene TRBJ2-1, with D uncertain. V lost 3 bases and J lost 3, with 6 bases in between. CDR3 length equals 13 residues. Germline lookup yields CDR1 MNHEY and CDR2 SMNVEV (reference sequence). The CDR3 region has the DNA TGTGCCAGCAGTTTCGGAGTCTACAATGAGCAGTTCTTC. Translation gives CASSFGVYNEQFF.

The rearrangement links TRBV27 to TRBJ1-1, with D perhaps matching TRBD1 (5 bases). CDR3 length equals 14 residues. V lost 0 bases to trimming and J lost 1 base, with 6 bases between them. Germline CDR1 reads MNHEY; CDR2 reads SMNVEV (reference sequence). The CDR3 DNA reads TGTGCCAGCAGTTTATCGACAGCGAACACTGAAGCTTTCTTT. It specifies CASSLSTANTEAFF.

The J gene is TRBJ2-7, the V gene TRBV27, with 12 nucleotides matching TRBD1. The germline gives CDR1 MNHEY, CDR2 SMNVEV (reference sequence). The J segment lost 2 bases and the V segment lost 4 bases, leaving 18 bases of the junction unmatched. The CDR3 loop spans 20 amino acids. The CDR3 protein is CASSSLFRDRGRWGPYEQYF. The CDR3 DNA is TGTGCCAGCAGTTCATTATTCCGGGACAGGGGGCGATGGGGCCCCTACGAGCAGTACTTC.

The rearrangement links TRBV28 to TRBJ1-2; TRBD1 aligns across 9 bases. V dropped 7 bases and J dropped 8; count of bases not matched to a gene: 11. CDR3 size: 14 residues. Germline V gene sequence: CDR1 MDHEN, CDR2 SYDVKM. The CDR3 region is CASTTPGQGRGYTF. The CDR3 DNA is TGTGCCAGCACCACCCCGGGACAGGGTAGAGGCTACACCTTC.

This chain joins TRBV28 and TRBJ1-5; TRBD1 matches at 7 bases. V gave up 3 bases and J gave up 7 bases; unmatched junction bases: 6. This CDR3 is built from 14 residues. Germline V gene data show CDR1 as MDHEN and CDR2 as SYDVKM. The CDR3: CASSFTGVRQPQHF. The CDR3 region has the DNA TGTGCCAGCAGTTTCACAGGGGTGAGGCAGCCCCAGCATTTT.

The V gene is TRBV4-1, the J gene TRBJ1-6; tentatively, D is TRBD1 (5 bases). CDR1 and CDR2 from the germline V gene are MGHRA and YSYEKL. The V and J ends lost 0 bases and 7 bases respectively, with 7 bases between them. The CDR3 loop spans 14 amino acids. DNA for the CDR3: TGCGCCAGCAGCCAAGATGCAGGGAATTCACCCCTCCACTTT. Its protein is CASSQDAGNSPLHF.

This chain joins TRBV10-3 and TRBJ2-7; TRBD1 might be the D (7 bases). V was shortened by 3 bases and J by 4 bases, with 22 bases between the two germline ends. CDR1 is ENHRY and CDR2 is SYGVKD in the germline V gene. The CDR3 runs to 17 residues. The CDR3 region is CAISDLARGRGTYEQYF. The CDR3 DNA follows: TGTGCCATCAGTGATCTCGCGCGGGGCAGGGGGACGTACGAGCAGTACTTC.

This clone was seen a single time. The gene calls are TRBV29-1 and TRBJ2-3, with D tentatively TRBD1 or TRBD2 (5 bases each). Germline values: CDR1 SQVTM, CDR2 ANQGSEA. Trimming took off 4 bases at V and 1 base at J, with 18 bases between the two ends. The CDR3 runs 16 residues. The CDR3: CSVAPGAEDGTDTQYF. The CDR3 DNA reads TGCAGCGTTGCCCCCGGGGCGGAGGATGGCACAGATACGCAGTATTTT.

The V gene is TRBV15, the J gene TRBJ2-7; TRBD1 or TRBD2 may be the D gene (6 bases each). Trimming shortened V by 0 bases and J by 7 bases, and 25 bases separated the two germline ends. The CDR3 extends over 18 amino acids. Germline V gives CDR1 LNHNV, CDR2 YYDKDF (reference sequence). CDR3 loop: CATSRDKFRGPLGEEQYF. The CDR3 nucleotides are TGTGCCACCAGCAGAGATAAATTTCGGGGGCCCCTTGGTGAGGAGCAGTACTTC.

V usage is TRBV7-8 and J usage is TRBJ2-1, with 9 bases matching TRBD2. V lost 2 bases, J lost 4 bases, and 6 bases stayed unmatched. Germline lookup yields CDR1 SGHVS and CDR2 FQNEAQ. The CDR3 contains 16 residues. CDR3 residues: CASSLRASGDYNEQFF. Written as DNA, the CDR3 is TGTGCCAGCAGCTTACGGGCTAGCGGGGATTACAATGAGCAGTTCTTC.